This TCR beta chain was sequenced during a study of Ad26.COV2.S vaccination and SARS-CoV-2 variants. Data came from immunoSEQ multiplex PCR; TCRdb stores just in-frame clones and leaves some out. This table holds some 450,000 clones, 90% found once. This CDR3 has 15 residues. The V end lost 3 bases, the J end lost 7 bases, and 15 bases lay between the germline ends. Germline loops: CDR1 MDHEN, CDR2 SYDVKM. The treatment denotes: some 20 received Ad26.COV2.S at low or high dose, single or two shots; about 5 received placebo; per-sample allocation not given. Collection of samples fell on day 63 after the first vaccine or placebo injection.

The sample here was peripheral blood, taken in a trial of Ad26.COV2.S vaccine versus placebo. This chain connects TRBV28 to TRBJ1-4; D may be TRBD1 (6 bases). This receptor was taken from a person aged 18 to 65 who received the Ad26.COV2.S COVID-19 vaccine or a placebo. CDR3 protein: CASSLSGTRAEKLFF. CDR3 in DNA: TGTGCCAGCAGTTTGAGCGGGACAAGGGCTGAAAAACTGTTTTTT.